Listed here are 21 T cell receptor beta chains from one sample, sequenced in a study of graft-versus-host responses after intestinal transplantation. Their cognate antigens are unknown. Libraries were prepared by immunoSEQ multiplex PCR; TCRdb keeps only in-frame clonotypes and omits some of them. The sample has about 120,000 clones, over 85% seen once; the top ten hold around 0.12%. The sample was unstimulated CD4+ T cells sorted from spleen or lymph node cells, taken before intestinal transplant. Receptor source: a human donor who received an intestinal transplant.

The CDR3 loop is CASSPSGSQPQHF. The CDR3 region has the DNA TGTGCCAGCTCACCGTCCGGGAGTCAGCCCCAGCATTTT. The rearrangement links TRBV18 to TRBJ1-5; D remains ambiguous. Trimming stripped 3 bases from V and 6 bases from J, with 9 bases between. CDR1 is KGHSH, CDR2 LQKENI, per germline. This CDR3 has 13 residues.

The V gene is TRBV5-1, the J gene TRBJ2-3, with 7 positions matching TRBD1. From germline, CDR1 is SGHRS and CDR2 YFSETQ. This CDR3 region has 14 residues. J gave up 2 bases and V 4 bases, and 4 bases lay outside the gene matches. The CDR3 coding sequence is TGCGCCAGCAGCCGGGACAGCTACACAGATACGCAGTATTTT. This gives the protein CASSRDSYTDTQYF.

The chain recombines TRBV18 with TRBJ1-4; TRBD1 aligns across 9 bases. The CDR3 consists of 15 residues. The germline gives CDR1 KGHSH, CDR2 LQKENI. V lost 6 bases and J lost 7; bases outside the gene matches: 9. The CDR3: CASSLTTGGAEKLFF. The CDR3 DNA reads TGTGCCAGCTCGCTTACGACAGGGGGAGCTGAAAAACTGTTTTTT.

This clone was recorded only once. The rearrangement uses TRBV25-1 and TRBJ1-2; perhaps TRBD1 as D (6 bases). V dropped 5 bases and J dropped 8 bases, with 21 bases sitting between them. Looked up from germline, CDR1 is MGHDK and CDR2 is SYGVNS. The CDR3 is 15 amino acids. CDR3: CASSHQAQGPGGYTF. The CDR3 nucleotides read TGTGCCAGCAGTCACCAGGCGCAGGGGCCAGGAGGCTACACCTTC.

The CDR3 DNA follows: TGTGCCAGCCACACGTTTGGGGCTGAAGCTTTCTTT. It codes for CASHTFGAEAFF. The V call is TRBV19, the J call TRBJ1-1; D gene ambiguous. V was clipped by 9 bases and J by 6 bases, with 14 bases between them. This CDR3 spans 12 amino acids. CDR1 is LNHDA and CDR2 is SQIVND in the germline V gene (reference sequence). The full variable domain, in which reference TRBV19 and TRBJ1-1 provide the parts outside the CDR3, is DGGITQSPKYLFRKEGQNVTLSCEQNLNHDAMYWYRQDPGQGLRLIYYSQIVNDFQKGDIAEGYSVSREKKESFPLTVTSAQKNPTAFYLCASHTFGAEAFFGQGTRLTVV.

The chain links TRBV5-4 to TRBJ2-1; 9 bases match TRBD2. V lost 3 bases, J lost 7 bases, and 8 bases stayed unmatched. Germline V CDR1 and CDR2: SGHNT, YYREEE (reference sequence). This CDR3 spans 15 amino acids. CDR3 nucleotides: TGTGCCAGCAGCTGGAAGCGGGAGGTGGGAAATGAGCAGTTCTTC. Protein: CASSWKREVGNEQFF.

In its sample, this clone was seen a few times. This chain links TRBV5-4 with TRBJ2-2; D ambiguous. The V gene lost 4 bases and the J gene lost 7 bases, with 17 bases spanning the gap. The germline V gene encodes CDR1 SGHNT and CDR2 YYREEE (reference sequence). The CDR3 spans 15 residues. The DNA for the CDR3 is TGTGCCAGCAGCCCTAATCCCCTTGGTGGCGGGGAGCTGTTTTTT. Protein: CASSPNPLGGGELFF.

This chain joins TRBV27 and TRBJ2-7; D could derive from TRBD1 or TRBD2 (5 bases each). The CDR3 is made up of 13 amino acids. Germline CDR1 is MNHEY and CDR2 is SMNVEV (reference sequence). Trimming left V 0 bases short and J 7 bases short, with 10 bases between. The CDR3 region has the DNA TGTGCCAGCAGTTTATCGGGGGAAATAGAGCAGTACTTC. Translating gives CASSLSGEIEQYF.

The chain has TRBV9 and TRBJ1-4; TRBD1 agrees at 7 bases. The CDR3 extends over 15 amino acids. Trimming at V came to 0 bases and at J to 7 bases, leaving 6 bases not matched to a gene. The germline gives CDR1 SGDLS, CDR2 YYNGEE. The CDR3 loop is CASSVGQGIGEKLFF. CDR3 nucleotides: TGTGCCAGCAGCGTAGGACAGGGCATAGGTGAAAAACTGTTTTTT.

Written as DNA, the CDR3 is TGTGCCAGCAGCAAGGGCCAAGAGACCCAGTACTTC. Residues: CASSKGQETQYF. V usage is TRBV9 and J usage is TRBJ2-5; D unresolved. From germline, CDR1 is SGDLS and CDR2 YYNGEE. The germline V and J ends were trimmed by 4 bases and 1 base, with 5 bases remaining between them. The CDR3 length is 12 residues.

The chain joins TRBV30 to TRBJ1-5; 7 positions match TRBD1. This CDR3 contains 16 residues. The V gene's germline CDR1 is GTSNPN and CDR2 SVGIG (reference sequence). Unmatched junction bases numbered 15, after V lost 3 bases and J lost 7 bases. CDR3 region: CAWRGGGGSVYQPQHF. CDR3 coding DNA: TGTGCCTGGAGAGGGGGCGGGGGTTCGGTCTACCAGCCCCAGCATTTT.

The chain is built from TRBV5-1 and TRBJ1-5, with 7 bases identical to TRBD1. From germline, CDR1 is SGHRS and CDR2 YFSETQ. The junction had 8 bases not matched to a gene; V was cut back by 7 bases and J by 4 bases. CDR3 length: 14 amino acids. The CDR3 sequence: CASAQGGANQPQHF. The CDR3 nucleotides are TGCGCCAGCGCCCAAGGGGGCGCAAATCAGCCCCAGCATTTT.

The V call is TRBV10-2, the J call TRBJ2-1; possible D gene TRBD2, 5 bases. V lost 5 bases and J 11 bases, leaving 16 bases between the germline ends. Germline CDR1 WSHSY, CDR2 SAAADI. The CDR3 is 13 residues long. The CDR3 DNA reads TGCGCCAGCAGTACTGACTGGGAGAGGAAGCAGTTCTTC. Translation gives CASSTDWERKQFF.

The chain has TRBV5-8 and TRBJ1-4; D unresolved. Trimming pared 0 bases from V and 8 bases from J, leaving 11 bases between. CDR3 length: 14 amino acids. Germline V gene lookup returns CDR1 SGHTS and CDR2 YDEGEE. The CDR3 reads CASSLEAGVEKLFF. CDR3 sequence (DNA): TGTGCCAGCAGCTTGGAGGCGGGAGTGGAAAAACTGTTTTTT. Combining the CDR3 with reference TRBV5-8 and TRBJ1-4 gives the whole variable domain EAGVTQSPTHLIKTRGQQATLRCSPISGHTSVYWYQQALGLGLQFLLWYDEGEERNRGNFPPRFSGRQFPNYSSELNVNALELEDSALYLCASSLEAGVEKLFFGSGTQLSVL.

The V call is TRBV9, the J call TRBJ1-5, with 9 bases that match TRBD1. The CDR3 contains 15 residues. The germline gives CDR1 SGDLS, CDR2 YYNGEE. Trimming cost V 4 bases and J 4 bases; bases outside gene matches: 6. The CDR3 bases are TGTGCCAGCAGCCTAGGGACAGGGTCGAATCAGCCCCAGCATTTT. Its protein is CASSLGTGSNQPQHF. Supplemented by reference TRBV9 and TRBJ1-5, the full variable domain reads DSGVTQTPKHLITATGQRVTLRCSPRSGDLSVYWYQQSLDQGLQFLIQYYNGEERAKGNILERFSAQQFPDLHSELNLSSLELGDSALYFCASSLGTGSNQPQHFGDGTRLSIL.

The rearrangement joins TRBV9 to TRBJ2-7; 8 bases match TRBD1. CDR1 SGDLS and CDR2 YYNGEE come from the germline V gene. Trimming at V came to 0 bases and at J to 3 bases, leaving 5 bases not matched to a gene. The CDR3 contains 15 residues. The CDR3 nucleotides read TGTGCCAGCAGCGTAGGGCCAGGGGGCAACTACGAGCAGTACTTC. This codes for CASSVGPGGNYEQYF.

V and J are TRBV29-1 and TRBJ2-3, with a possible D match to TRBD2 (6 bases). This CDR3 is built from 15 residues. V lost 4 bases to trimming and J lost 1 base, with 15 bases between them. Germline V lookup: CDR1 SQVTM, CDR2 ANQGSEA. The CDR3 region has the DNA TGCAGCGTTGTTGGGATAGCGGTGGGCACAGATACGCAGTATTTT. It codes for CSVVGIAVGTDTQYF.

This clone has only one observation. The chain joins TRBV25-1 to TRBJ2-4, with a tentative D call TRBD2 (6 bases). This CDR3 is built from 17 residues. From germline, CDR1 is MGHDK and CDR2 SYGVNS. V lost 1 base and J 3 bases, leaving 16 bases between the germline ends. CDR3 nucleotides: TGTGCCAGCAGTGAATTTGGAGGGTGGGGTGGCAAAAACATTCAGTACTTC. It specifies CASSEFGGWGGKNIQYF.

This clone was observed a single time. The chain combines TRBV10-2 with TRBJ1-2, with D maybe TRBD1 (6 bases). Deletions cut 6 bases from V and 6 bases from J, with 14 bases between. This CDR3 region has 13 residues. Germline assignment: CDR1 WSHSY and CDR2 SAAADI. CDR3 residues: CASSQRGGNGYTF. The CDR3 nucleotides are TGCGCCAGCAGCCAAAGGGGGGGGAATGGCTACACCTTC.

A single count supports this clone. The chain joins TRBV7-9 to TRBJ2-1; 12 bases fit TRBD1. V lost 1 base to trimming and J lost 9 bases; unmatched junction nucleotides: 7. This CDR3 contains 16 residues. Germline CDR1 SEHNR, CDR2 FQNEAQ (reference sequence). The DNA of the CDR3 is TGTGCCAGCAGCTTAGGGGGACAGGGGGCGACGGCTGAGCAGTTCTTC. Amino acid sequence: CASSLGGQGATAEQFF.

The rearrangement uses TRBV9 and TRBJ2-1; no firm D call. CDR1 is SGDLS and CDR2 is YYNGEE in the germline V gene. Trimming took off 0 bases at V and 8 bases at J, with 9 bases between the two ends. The CDR3 is 13 residues long. The CDR3 DNA reads as TGTGCCAGCAGCGTAGTGGGAAGGGATGAGCAGTTCTTC. As protein: CASSVVGRDEQFF.